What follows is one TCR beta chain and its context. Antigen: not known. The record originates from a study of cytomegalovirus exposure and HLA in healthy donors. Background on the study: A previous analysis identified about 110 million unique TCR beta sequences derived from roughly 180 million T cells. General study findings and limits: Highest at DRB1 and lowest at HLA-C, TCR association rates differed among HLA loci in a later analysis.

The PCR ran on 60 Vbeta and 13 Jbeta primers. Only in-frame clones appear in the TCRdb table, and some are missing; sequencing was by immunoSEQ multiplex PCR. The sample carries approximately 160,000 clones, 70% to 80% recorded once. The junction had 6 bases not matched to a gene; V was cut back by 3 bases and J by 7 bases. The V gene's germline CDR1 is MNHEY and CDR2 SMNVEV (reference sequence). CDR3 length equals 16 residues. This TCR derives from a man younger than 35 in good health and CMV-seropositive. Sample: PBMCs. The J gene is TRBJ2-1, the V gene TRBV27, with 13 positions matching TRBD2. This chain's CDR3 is CASSFSWTSGSNEQFF. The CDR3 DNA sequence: TGTGCCAGCAGTTTCTCCTGGACTAGCGGGAGTAATGAGCAGTTCTTC.